The rows below give T cell receptor beta chains drawn from one sample of a study of CD8+ T cells in alopecia areata. Assay: immunoSEQ multiplex PCR; the TCRdb copy retains only in-frame clones and omits some. The sample includes about 220,000 clones, more than 45% of them seen just once. The sequencing here drew on CD4+ T cells sorted from blood, taken at week 4, from a patient treated with tofacitinib. These receptors originate from a human donor with alopecia areata. The CDR3 runs from the conserved cysteine through the conserved F or W. A D gene is named only where the DNA matches it firmly. Size is omitted from some rows. Given values are once, few, many or a class for expanded clones.

J gene | D gene | clone size | V gene | CDR3 length | CDR3 DNA | CDR3 protein
TRBJ1-1 | - | many | TRBV19 | 11 | TGTGCCAGTAGCAAGAACACTGAAGCTTTCTTT | CASSKNTEAFF
TRBJ2-3 | TRBD2 | - | TRBV23-1 | 17 | TGCGCCAGCAGAACGTCGGTGGGAGGGAATGGCACAGATACGCAGTATTTT | CASRTSVGGNGTDTQYF
TRBJ2-6 | - | few | TRBV2 | 14 | TGTGCCAGCATGCAGAGCTCTGGGGCCAACGTCCTGACTTTC | CASMQSSGANVLTF
TRBJ1-2 | - | many | TRBV6-6 | 15 | TGTGCCAGCAGTTACTCTAAGACAGGAACCTATGGCTACACCTTC | CASSYSKTGTYGYTF
TRBJ2-4 | TRBD1 | - | TRBV29-1 | 13 | TGCAGCGTTGCTGGGACAGGGAGGGGCATTCAGTACTTC | CSVAGTGRGIQYF
TRBJ2-1 | - | few | TRBV5-4 | 13 | TGTGCCAGCAGCTTGGGGGAATACAATGAGCAGTTCTTC | CASSLGEYNEQFF
TRBJ2-1 | TRBD2 | - | TRBV18 | 14 | TGTGCCAGCTCACGGGACTATGGGGACAATGAGCAGTTCTTC | CASSRDYGDNEQFF
TRBJ1-1 | - | few | TRBV14 | 13 | TGTGCCAGCAGCCAATACGCAGGCCTTGAAGCTTTCTTT | CASSQYAGLEAFF
TRBJ2-7 | - | few | TRBV29-1 | 12 | TGCAGCGTTCAGCACTCCTCCTACGAGCAGTACTTC | CSVQHSSYEQYF
TRBJ2-5 | - | - | TRBV29-1 | 12 | TGCAGCGCCCTGCTGAACCAAGAGACCCAGTACTTC | CSALLNQETQYF
TRBJ1-5 | - | - | TRBV15 | 15 | TGTGCCACCAAGGATGCCCAATGGGGCAATCAGCCCCAGCATTTT | CATKDAQWGNQPQHF
TRBJ2-5 | - | - | TRBV30 | 11 | TGTGCCTGGAGTGTACGTGAGACCCAGTACTTC | CAWSVRETQYF
TRBJ1-1 | TRBD1 | few | TRBV29-1 | 14 | TGCAGCGCACCCGGACAGGGTTTGAACACTGAAGCTTTCTTT | CSAPGQGLNTEAFF
TRBJ1-4 | - | once | TRBV5-1 | 15 | TGCGCCAGCAGCACCGATACAGGGATTACTGAAAAACTGTTTTTT | CASSTDTGITEKLFF
TRBJ1-3 | - | - | TRBV30 | 14 | TGTGCCTGGAGAGGGGCCAGCCCTGGAAACACCATATATTTT | CAWRGASPGNTIYF
TRBJ1-1 | - | - | TRBV29-1 | 13 | TGCAGCGTTCTACAAGACAGGTACACTGAAGCTTTCTTT | CSVLQDRYTEAFF
TRBJ2-2 | - | - | TRBV5-1 | 15 | TGCGCCAGCAGAAAGGAAGCGGAAATCACCGGGGAGCTGTTTTTT | CASRKEAEITGELFF
TRBJ1-2 | - | few | TRBV29-1 | 12 | TGCAGCGTGGAGCGGGGTAACTATGGCTACACCTTC | CSVERGNYGYTF
TRBJ2-1 | TRBD1 | few | TRBV27 | 15 | TGTGCCAGCAGTGGAAAGGGACAGGGGGCAAGTGAGCAGTTCTTC | CASSGKGQGASEQFF
TRBJ1-1 | - | - | TRBV29-1 | 14 | TGCAGCGCTGCCGGGCTGTGGGCGAACACTGAAGCTTTCTTT | CSAAGLWANTEAFF
TRBJ1-2 | - | - | TRBV5-4 | 15 | TGTGCCAGCAGCTTGGCGGGCAGGGTGGAGTTTGGCTACACCTTC | CASSLAGRVEFGYTF
TRBJ2-5 | - | - | TRBV30 | 12 | TGTGCCTGGACGGGTGAGGGAGAGACCCAGTACTTC | CAWTGEGETQYF
TRBJ2-1 | - | few | TRBV10-3 | 15 | TGTGCCATCAGTGAGTCAGATACATCCTACAATGAGCAGTTCTTC | CAISESDTSYNEQFF
TRBJ2-2 | - | - | TRBV5-1 | 12 | TGCGCCAGCAGCTCCAACACCGGGGAGCTGTTTTTT | CASSSNTGELFF
TRBJ2-1 | - | - | TRBV5-4 | 14 | TGTGCCAGCAGCTTGGTCGGACACCTCAATGAGCAGTTCTTC | CASSLVGHLNEQFF
TRBJ1-1 | - | - | TRBV30 | 16 | TGTGCCTGCAAATTAAGAGGGGGATCGGGATGGACTGAAGCTTTCTTT | CACKLRGGSGWTEAFF
TRBJ2-5 | TRBD2 | once | TRBV7-2 | 14 | TGTGCCAGCAGCTGGGGGGGAAACCAAGAGACCCAGTACTTC | CASSWGGNQETQYF
TRBJ1-2 | - | - | TRBV6-5 | 14 | TGTGCCAGCAGCCCCCTGTTTGCCTCATATGGCTACACCTTC | CASSPLFASYGYTF
TRBJ1-4 | - | many | TRBV5-1 | 12 | TGCGCCAGCAGCTCGGGAAATGAAAAACTGTTTTTT | CASSSGNEKLFF
TRBJ1-1 | - | once | TRBV30 | 13 | TGTGCCTGGAGTGTACGCAGGGACACTGAAGCTTTCTTT | CAWSVRRDTEAFF
TRBJ2-1 | TRBD1 | - | TRBV29-1 | 14 | TGCAGCGTTGAGTTCGGGACAGTCTACAATGAGCAGTTCTTC | CSVEFGTVYNEQFF
TRBJ2-1 | - | - | TRBV4-1 | 16 | TGCGCCAGCAGCCCCCAAGGGAGTAGCCCCTTCAATGAGCAGTTCTTC | CASSPQGSSPFNEQFF
TRBJ2-1 | - | - | TRBV29-1 | 15 | TGCAGCGTTGTTAACAGGATTAGCTCCTACAATGAGCAGTTCTTC | CSVVNRISSYNEQFF
TRBJ1-6 | - | - | TRBV7-8 | 17 | TGTGCCAGCAGCCCTGTCGGACAGCAAAGTTATAATTCACCCCTCCACTTT | CASSPVGQQSYNSPLHF
TRBJ1-6 | - | - | TRBV7-6 | 14 | TGTGCCAGCAGCTTCGCAGGGGAAAGGTCACCCCTCCACTTT | CASSFAGERSPLHF
TRBJ1-1 | - | - | TRBV6-6 | 12 | TGTGCCAGCAGTTACTCCGGCGCTGAAGCTTTCTTT | CASSYSGAEAFF
TRBJ1-2 | - | - | TRBV5-1 | 14 | TGCGCCAGCAGCTTGGAGCGCTCAAACTATGGCTACACCTTC | CASSLERSNYGYTF
TRBJ2-7 | - | - | TRBV5-1 | 16 | TGCGCCAGCAGCTTTAAGGGCGATCTTTCGGTCTACGAGCAGTACTTC | CASSFKGDLSVYEQYF
TRBJ1-2 | - | - | TRBV29-1 | 14 | TGCAGCGTCCTGATGGGCAGGAGTAAGGATGGCTACACCTTC | CSVLMGRSKDGYTF
TRBJ2-1 | - | - | TRBV29-1 | 16 | TGCAGCGTTGAAGATCGGAGGCCCACATTGGTCACTGAGCAGTTCTTC | CSVEDRRPTLVTEQFF
TRBJ2-3 | - | - | TRBV4-3 | 15 | TGCGCCAGCAGCAGCGGACAAGGAAACACAGATACGCAGTATTTT | CASSSGQGNTDTQYF
TRBJ2-7 | - | - | TRBV29-1 | 13 | TGCAGCGTACCCGGGCCTAGTTCCTACGAGCAGTACTTC | CSVPGPSSYEQYF
TRBJ2-7 | TRBD2 | - | TRBV7-2 | 14 | TGTGCCAGCAGCTTACTAGCGGGGAGCCACGAGCAGTACTTC | CASSLLAGSHEQYF
TRBJ1-1 | - | few | TRBV2 | 17 | TGTGCCAGCAAATTGGTTAGGGAAACTGAAAAGAACACTGAAGCTTTCTTT | CASKLVRETEKNTEAFF
TRBJ2-3 | - | - | TRBV29-1 | 13 | TGCAGCGTTGGAGGGGCCTCCACAGATACGCAGTATTTT | CSVGGASTDTQYF
TRBJ1-1 | TRBD1 | - | TRBV7-2 | 14 | TGTGCCAGCAGCACTAGACAGGGGCGCGTGGTTGCTTTCTTT | CASSTRQGRVVAFF
TRBJ1-1 | - | - | TRBV30 | 12 | TGTGCCTGGAGTGTACTCGGTCTCAAAGCTTTCTTT | CAWSVLGLKAFF
TRBJ2-2 | - | few | TRBV10-3 | 13 | TGTGCCATCAGTGAGGCCTCAACCGGGGAGCTGTTTTTT | CAISEASTGELFF
TRBJ2-3 | - | - | TRBV20-1 | 11 | TGCAGTGCTAGATTCCCAGATACGCAGTATTTT | CSARFPDTQYF
TRBJ1-5 | - | - | TRBV6-5 | 15 | TGTGCCAGCAGACTCAAGGGACAAGGCAATCAGCCCCAGCATTTT | CASRLKGQGNQPQHF
TRBJ2-1 | TRBD2 | many | TRBV5-1 | 15 | TGCGCCAGCAGCTTCCGGACCAGTACTAGCGGGGAGCAGTTCTTC | CASSFRTSTSGEQFF
TRBJ2-7 | TRBD2 | few | TRBV14 | 15 | TGTGCCAGCAGCCAAGAGGGGACTACCCTGGACGAGCAGTACTTC | CASSQEGTTLDEQYF
TRBJ2-3 | TRBD1 | - | TRBV7-9 | 14 | TGTGCCAGCAGCTCGGACAGGGTCTGGGATACGCAGTATTTT | CASSSDRVWDTQYF